The T cell receptor (beta chain) described here comes from a study of T cells in Graves' hyperthyroidism and ophthalmopathy. Graves' hyperthyroidism showing no ophthalmopathy progression within 18 months was considered stable. Hyperthyroidism patients were newly diagnosed, had disease duration under 2 months, and were aged 18 to 65 years. In its sample, this clonotype was seen many times. Antigen: not known. V lost 4 bases and J 7 bases, leaving 11 bases between the germline ends. Germline V gene sequence: CDR1 MNHNS, CDR2 SASEGT. The CDR3 loop spans 14 amino acids. Study-wide points: Within blood appeared most thyroid clonotypes that had expanded above 0.001.

There were TCR beta CDR3 regions amplified from RNA transcripts. A set of HTBI primers served as the primers for a first-round RT-PCR of the TCR CDR3. TCRdb reprocessed the multiplex PCR reads via MiXCR and lists one record per CDR3 protein. The table has around 440,000 distinct CDR3 sequences, roughly 14% seen once. J is TRBJ1-6 and V is TRBV6-1; no reliable D call. The receptor was isolated from a woman aged 18-29 years with Graves' hyperthyroidism. The source material was blood. In DNA, the CDR3 is TGTGCCAGCAGTGCTGGGGAGGGCAATTCACCCCTCCACTTT. This gives the protein CASSAGEGNSPLHF.